This is a list of T cell receptor beta chains from one sample in a study of T cells in Graves' hyperthyroidism and ophthalmopathy. TCRdb analysed the multiplex PCR reads with MiXCR anew, one entry per CDR3 protein. The sample carries about 510,000 distinct CDR3 sequences, less than 15% recorded once. Sequenced sample: blood. The receptors come from a middle-aged woman with Graves' hyperthyroidism. The CDR3 runs from the conserved cysteine through the conserved F or W. A D gene is named only where the DNA matches it firmly. Size is omitted from some rows. Given values are once, few, many or a class for expanded clones.

>TRBJ2-1|many|TRBD2|TRBV5-1
CASSPVAWGGEQFF
TGCGCCAGCAGCCCGGTGGCGTGGGGAGGGGAGCAGTTCTTC
>TRBJ2-1|few|-|TRBV4-1
CASSQVVRVGNEQFF
TGCGCCAGCAGCCAAGTCGTCAGGGTCGGTAATGAGCAGTTCTTC
>TRBJ2-7|many|TRBD2|TRBV29-1
CSVGTSANSYEQYF
TGCAGCGTTGGTACTAGCGCGAACTCCTACGAGCAGTACTTC
>TRBJ2-7|many|TRBD2|TRBV15
CATSSLTSGPYEQYF
TGTGCCACCAGCTCCCTGACTAGCGGGCCTTACGAGCAGTACTTC
>TRBJ2-1|few|-|TRBV30
CAWSVPQSSYNEQFF
TGTGCCTGGAGTGTACCACAAAGCTCCTACAATGAGCAGTTCTTC
>TRBJ2-2|many|TRBD2|TRBV27
CASSGLAGVAGELFF
TGTGCCAGCAGCGGACTAGCGGGAGTGGCCGGGGAGCTGTTTTTT
>TRBJ2-4|-|-|TRBV5-5
CASSFLAPVAKNIQYF
TGTGCCAGCAGCTTTCTAGCTCCTGTAGCCAAAAACATTCAGTACTTC
>TRBJ2-1|many|-|TRBV20-1
CSARDQGMGEQFF
TGCAGTGCTAGAGATCAGGGTATGGGTGAGCAGTTCTTC
>TRBJ2-7|many|-|TRBV20-1
CSASTLASTYEQYF
TGCAGTGCTAGTACCCTAGCGAGTACCTACGAGCAGTACTTC
>TRBJ2-1|many|TRBD1|TRBV5-1
CASNNPSDRAYNEQFF
TGCGCCAGCAACAACCCTTCCGACAGGGCCTACAATGAGCAGTTCTTC
>TRBJ2-5|many|TRBD2|TRBV12-3/TRBV12-4
CASRTSGNIQETQYF
TGTGCCAGCAGGACTAGCGGGAATATCCAAGAGACCCAGTACTTC
>TRBJ1-4|few|-|TRBV28
CASSPAGPPEKLFF
TGTGCCAGCAGTCCAGCAGGGCCTCCTGAAAAACTGTTTTTT
>TRBJ2-1|many|TRBD2|TRBV27
CASSFGTSGRGYNEQFF
TGTGCCAGCAGTTTCGGGACTAGCGGGAGAGGGTACAATGAGCAGTTCTTC
>TRBJ2-7|many|-|TRBV27
CASSFQGPSMDYEQYF
TGTGCCAGCAGTTTCCAGGGCCCTAGTATGGATTACGAGCAGTACTTC
>TRBJ2-7|many|-|TRBV2
CASEDGLDYEQYF
TGTGCCAGCGAGGACGGGTTAGACTACGAGCAGTACTTC
>TRBJ1-5|-|-|TRBV7-9
CASSLEEGPQHF
TGTGCCAGCAGCTTAGAGGAGGGGCCCCAGCATTTT
>TRBJ2-5|many|TRBD2|TRBV18
CASSSTGGTQETQYF
TGTGCCAGCTCAAGTACGGGAGGGACTCAAGAGACCCAGTACTTC
>TRBJ2-3|many|TRBD2|TRBV12-3/TRBV12-4
CASSLTSGGTQYF
TGTGCCAGCAGCCTTACTAGCGGAGGTACGCAGTATTTT
>TRBJ1-6|many|TRBD1|TRBV10-3
CAISDDRGGSPLHF
TGTGCCATCAGTGACGACAGGGGGGGTTCACCCCTCCACTTT
>TRBJ2-1|few|-|TRBV29-1
CSVDHTGYEQFF
TGCAGCGTTGACCACACAGGGTATGAGCAGTTCTTC
>TRBJ1-5|once|TRBD1|TRBV19
CASSKGSTGGSNQPQHF
TGTGCCAGTAGTAAGGGTTCGACAGGGGGAAGCAATCAGCCCCAGCATTTT
>TRBJ2-5|-|-|TRBV28
CASSMGFYLETQYF
TGTGCCAGCAGTATGGGATTTTATTTGGAGACCCAGTACTTC
>TRBJ1-1|-|TRBD1|TRBV10-2
CASGQGGNTEAFF
TGCGCCAGCGGACAGGGGGGTAACACTGAAGCTTTCTTT
>TRBJ2-2|few|TRBD1|TRBV7-2
CASNYQGAGELFF
TGTGCCAGCAACTATCAGGGGGCCGGGGAGCTGTTTTTT
>TRBJ2-1|many|-|TRBV28
CASSGPWAASEQFF
TGTGCCAGCAGTGGTCCCTGGGCAGCAAGTGAGCAGTTCTTC
>TRBJ2-7|many|TRBD1|TRBV5-1
CASRPGQGFEQYF
TGCGCCAGCAGACCCGGACAGGGCTTCGAGCAGTACTTC
>TRBJ2-7|-|TRBD2|TRBV7-2
CASSYRGLAAYEQHF
TGTGCCAGCAGCTATCGGGGACTAGCGGCCTACGAGCAGCACTTC
>TRBJ2-1|many|-|TRBV30
CAWSPPGNSGHNEQFF
TGTGCCTGGAGTCCCCCCGGGAACAGTGGCCACAATGAGCAGTTCTTC
>TRBJ1-1|-|-|TRBV28
CATRAGPMNTEAFF
TGTGCGACGCGGGCAGGGCCCATGAACACTGAAGCTTTCTTT
>TRBJ2-3|many|-|TRBV28
CASSLNVPVSTDTQYF
TGTGCCAGCAGTTTAAATGTCCCCGTTAGCACAGATACGCAGTATTTT
>TRBJ2-3|many|-|TRBV28
CASSLLLGAAQYF
TGTGCCAGCAGTTTATTACTGGGAGCTGCGCAGTATTTT
>TRBJ2-1|many|-|TRBV5-1
CASGERSEKYNEQFF
TGCGCCAGCGGAGAACGTAGCGAGAAGTACAATGAGCAGTTCTTC
>TRBJ2-7|many|-|TRBV28
CASSLNERLAEYYEQYF
TGTGCCAGCAGTTTAAATGAGCGCCTAGCCGAATACTACGAGCAGTACTTC
>TRBJ2-5|many|TRBD2|TRBV27
CASSRGRGGGRGRETQYF
TGTGCCAGCAGCCGGGGACGAGGAGGCGGGAGGGGTCGGGAGACCCAGTACTTC
>TRBJ2-1|-|TRBD2|TRBV4-1
CASSHPRTGGNEQFF
TGCGCCAGCAGCCATCCTCGGACGGGAGGCAATGAGCAGTTCTTC
>TRBJ2-3|-|TRBD2|TRBV19
CASSTPSKLAGVENTQYF
TGTGCCAGTAGTACCCCCTCGAAACTAGCGGGAGTTGAAAATACGCAGTATTTT
>TRBJ2-7|many|TRBD2|TRBV6-5
CASSYSILAGGRTYEQYF
TGTGCCAGCAGTTACTCGATACTAGCGGGAGGACGGACCTACGAGCAGTACTTC
>TRBJ1-1|many|-|TRBV30
CAWRMTRNTEAFF
TGTGCCTGGAGGATGACAAGAAACACTGAAGCTTTCTTT
>TRBJ2-7|many|TRBD1|TRBV25-1
CASSETGTASYEQYF
TGTGCCAGCAGTGAAACCGGGACAGCCTCCTACGAGCAGTACTTC
>TRBJ2-7|-|TRBD2|TRBV7-3
CASSPRTRPYEQYF
TGTGCCAGCAGCCCTCGGACTAGACCCTACGAGCAGTACTTC
>TRBJ1-1|many|-|TRBV6-1
CASRLEEGITNTEAFF
TGTGCCAGCAGACTTGAGGAGGGGATAACGAACACTGAAGCTTTCTTT
>TRBJ2-1|many|-|TRBV7-7
CASSSGVMDEQFF
TGTGCTAGCAGCTCAGGAGTTATGGATGAGCAGTTCTTC
>TRBJ1-2|-|-|TRBV11-2
CASRGETSYGYTF
TGTGCCAGCAGAGGGGAAACTAGCTATGGCTACACCTTC
>TRBJ1-1|few|-|TRBV20-1
CSANWGDDTEAFF
TGCAGTGCTAACTGGGGGGATGACACTGAAGCTTTCTTT
>TRBJ2-1|many|TRBD2|TRBV12-3/TRBV12-4
CASRVGAGVDEQFF
TGTGCCAGCAGAGTAGGAGCGGGAGTCGATGAGCAGTTCTTC